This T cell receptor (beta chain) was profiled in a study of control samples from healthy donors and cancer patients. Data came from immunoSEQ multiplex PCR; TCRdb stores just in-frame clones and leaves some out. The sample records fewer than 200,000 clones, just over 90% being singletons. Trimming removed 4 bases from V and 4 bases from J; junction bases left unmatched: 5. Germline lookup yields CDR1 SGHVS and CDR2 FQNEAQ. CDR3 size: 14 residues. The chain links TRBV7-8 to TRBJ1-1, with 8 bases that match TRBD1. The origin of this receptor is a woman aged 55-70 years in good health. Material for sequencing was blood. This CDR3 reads CASSSRTGFTEAFF. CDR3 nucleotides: TGTGCCAGCAGCTCCAGGACAGGGTTCACTGAAGCTTTCTTT.